This is a list of T cell receptor beta chains from one sample in a study of response to subunit inactivated influenza vaccine. MiXCR was run by TCRdb on the RT-PCR reads, yielding one entry per CDR3 protein. Counted here are 150,000 to 200,000 distinct CDR3 sequences, approximately 12% occurring once; the ten biggest clones make up 25% to 30%. This sample also appeared in a second study, on T cells expressing NK-cell markers.

The sample was CD8+ T cells sorted from PBMCs, taken roughly 12 days after vaccination. All receptors derive from a man aged 45 to 65 who received an inactivated influenza vaccine. Both conserved end residues are part of each CDR3. D genes are given only for firm matches. Clone size is not always given. Where it is, it says once, few, many or a class for expanded clones.

CDR3 DNA: TGCAGTGCTTCAGTCAGGGGAAGCACAGATACGCAGTATTTT
CDR3 protein: CSASVRGSTDTQYF
D gene: .
J gene: TRBJ2-3
V gene: TRBV20-1
clone size: few

CDR3 DNA: TGTGCCAGCAGTCATACAGGGAACTCCTACGAGCAGTACTTC
CDR3 protein: CASSHTGNSYEQYF
D gene: .
J gene: TRBJ2-7
V gene: TRBV12-3/TRBV12-4
clone size: many

CDR3 DNA: TGTGCCAGCAGCGACCAGCTAGCGAACCAAGAGACCCAGTACTTC
CDR3 protein: CASSDQLANQETQYF
D gene: .
J gene: TRBJ2-5
V gene: TRBV9
clone size: few

CDR3 DNA: TGTGCCAGCCTGGGACAGCCCTCCTACGAGCAGTACTTC
CDR3 protein: CASLGQPSYEQYF
D gene: TRBD1
J gene: TRBJ2-7
V gene: TRBV2
clone size: .

CDR3 DNA: TGCAGTGCTGGAGAGGCGGGGGCCTACAATGAGCAGTTCTTC
CDR3 protein: CSAGEAGAYNEQFF
D gene: TRBD2
J gene: TRBJ2-1
V gene: TRBV20-1
clone size: .

CDR3 DNA: TGTGCCTGGAGTGAAGGGACAGACTACGAGCAGTACTTC
CDR3 protein: CAWSEGTDYEQYF
D gene: TRBD1
J gene: TRBJ2-7
V gene: TRBV30
clone size: few

CDR3 DNA: TGCGCCAGCAGCCCAGCTTTGCAGGGCCCGTTGACTGAAGCTTTCTTT
CDR3 protein: CASSPALQGPLTEAFF
D gene: .
J gene: TRBJ1-1
V gene: TRBV4-3
clone size: many

CDR3 DNA: TGCAGCGTTTTGACAGGGACCATTTCAGATACGCAGTATTTT
CDR3 protein: CSVLTGTISDTQYF
D gene: TRBD1
J gene: TRBJ2-3
V gene: TRBV29-1
clone size: .

CDR3 DNA: TGTGCCAGCAGCTTTGCGTCTAGCGGGACCGGGGAGCTGTTTTTT
CDR3 protein: CASSFASSGTGELFF
D gene: TRBD2
J gene: TRBJ2-2
V gene: TRBV11-3
clone size: .

CDR3 DNA: TGTGCCAGCAGTGAATACAATGAGCAGTTCTTC
CDR3 protein: CASSEYNEQFF
D gene: .
J gene: TRBJ2-1
V gene: TRBV2
clone size: many

CDR3 DNA: TGCGCCAGCAGCCCCGGGCCCTCGCCCCGCTACGAGCAGTACTTC
CDR3 protein: CASSPGPSPRYEQYF
D gene: .
J gene: TRBJ2-7
V gene: TRBV4-3
clone size: .

CDR3 DNA: TGCGCCAGCAGCCGGGGCAGCACGGGGGCATCGAACACTGAAGCTTTCTTT
CDR3 protein: CASSRGSTGASNTEAFF
D gene: .
J gene: TRBJ1-1
V gene: TRBV4-1
clone size: .

CDR3 DNA: TGTGCCAGCAGCTGGCCCGGGACAGGGGGCGCTTATGGGGAGCTGTTTTTT
CDR3 protein: CASSWPGTGGAYGELFF
D gene: TRBD1
J gene: TRBJ2-2
V gene: TRBV6-1
clone size: .

CDR3 DNA: TGTGCCAGCAGCCAAGAGGGAGGGGCTGGGGAGACCCAGTACTTC
CDR3 protein: CASSQEGGAGETQYF
D gene: TRBD2
J gene: TRBJ2-5
V gene: TRBV14
clone size: .

CDR3 DNA: TGTGCCAGCAGTTACGAAAGGGGCCCCTACGAGCAGTACTTC
CDR3 protein: CASSYERGPYEQYF
D gene: .
J gene: TRBJ2-7
V gene: TRBV6-5
clone size: .

CDR3 DNA: TGTGCCATCAGTGACAGTAGCTCCTACAATGAGCAGTTCTTC
CDR3 protein: CAISDSSSYNEQFF
D gene: .
J gene: TRBJ2-1
V gene: TRBV10-3
clone size: .

CDR3 DNA: TGTGCCAGCAGCGGGCCCTTGCGCGGGCAGAACACCGGGGAGCTGTTTTTT
CDR3 protein: CASSGPLRGQNTGELFF
D gene: .
J gene: TRBJ2-2
V gene: TRBV13
clone size: few

CDR3 DNA: TGCGCCAGCAGCCAATTCGAGGGGGCGTACGAGCAGTACTTC
CDR3 protein: CASSQFEGAYEQYF
D gene: TRBD1
J gene: TRBJ2-7
V gene: TRBV4-3
clone size: few

CDR3 DNA: TGTGCCAGCAGCCAAGCGGACACCTCGGTGCACGAGCAGTACTTC
CDR3 protein: CASSQADTSVHEQYF
D gene: .
J gene: TRBJ2-7
V gene: TRBV3-1
clone size: .

CDR3 DNA: TGTGCCAGCAGTTTGGTAGCGGGATATCAGGGCGTCTACGAGCAGTACTTC
CDR3 protein: CASSLVAGYQGVYEQYF
D gene: TRBD2
J gene: TRBJ2-7
V gene: TRBV28
clone size: few

CDR3 DNA: TGTGCCAGCAGCTTAGCTGGCAGGGTGGGCACAGATACGCAGTATTTT
CDR3 protein: CASSLAGRVGTDTQYF
D gene: .
J gene: TRBJ2-3
V gene: TRBV11-2
clone size: .

CDR3 DNA: TGTGCCAGCAGCCCCAAGGCAGGGACCTACGAGCAGTACTTC
CDR3 protein: CASSPKAGTYEQYF
D gene: .
J gene: TRBJ2-7
V gene: TRBV7-9
clone size: few

CDR3 DNA: TGTGCCACCAGCAGAGAGATCAGCGGGACAGATACGCAGTATTTT
CDR3 protein: CATSREISGTDTQYF
D gene: .
J gene: TRBJ2-3
V gene: TRBV15
clone size: many

CDR3 DNA: TGTGCCAGCAGTTTATACTTCGGACAGGGCTACTACAATGAGCAGTTCTTC
CDR3 protein: CASSLYFGQGYYNEQFF
D gene: TRBD1
J gene: TRBJ2-1
V gene: TRBV28
clone size: few

CDR3 DNA: TGCAGTGCTAGTCGGCTGACAGGGACCTACAATGAGCAGTTCTTC
CDR3 protein: CSASRLTGTYNEQFF
D gene: TRBD1
J gene: TRBJ2-1
V gene: TRBV20-1
clone size: few

CDR3 DNA: TGTGCCAGCAGCTTTAGCGGGAGTAGCGACGAGCAGTACTTC
CDR3 protein: CASSFSGSSDEQYF
D gene: TRBD2
J gene: TRBJ2-7
V gene: TRBV7-9
clone size: many

CDR3 DNA: TGTGCCAGCAGTTTTGGAGACAGGGAGTTGGACGAGCAGTACTTC
CDR3 protein: CASSFGDRELDEQYF
D gene: TRBD1
J gene: TRBJ2-7
V gene: TRBV28
clone size: few

CDR3 DNA: TGTGCCAGCAGTACGTGGAGCGGGGGCTCCTACGAGCAGTACTTC
CDR3 protein: CASSTWSGGSYEQYF
D gene: TRBD2
J gene: TRBJ2-7
V gene: TRBV12-3/TRBV12-4
clone size: .

CDR3 DNA: TGTGCCACCAGTGATTTAAGGGGCGTCACCGGGGAGCTGTTTTTT
CDR3 protein: CATSDLRGVTGELFF
D gene: .
J gene: TRBJ2-2
V gene: TRBV24-1
clone size: .

CDR3 DNA: TGTGCCAGCCTAGCGGGAGCTGGCTACGAGCAGTACTTC
CDR3 protein: CASLAGAGYEQYF
D gene: TRBD2
J gene: TRBJ2-7
V gene: TRBV16
clone size: .

CDR3 DNA: TGTGCCACCAGTGATTTGCAAAGCGGGGGGGCCTTAGCAGATACGCAGTATTTT
CDR3 protein: CATSDLQSGGALADTQYF
D gene: TRBD2
J gene: TRBJ2-3
V gene: TRBV24-1
clone size: .

CDR3 DNA: TGTGCCAGCAGTTACTCGAGGTGGGAAGCGAACACTGGGGAGCTGTTTTTT
CDR3 protein: CASSYSRWEANTGELFF
D gene: .
J gene: TRBJ2-2
V gene: TRBV6-5
clone size: .

CDR3 DNA: TGTGCCATCAGTGTAAGCAGGGGATTCCAAGAGACCCAGTACTTC
CDR3 protein: CAISVSRGFQETQYF
D gene: .
J gene: TRBJ2-5
V gene: TRBV10-3
clone size: many

CDR3 DNA: TGTGCCAGCAGGTACCACCTTAGTACATCCTACAATGAGCAGTTCTTC
CDR3 protein: CASRYHLSTSYNEQFF
D gene: .
J gene: TRBJ2-1
V gene: TRBV2
clone size: .

CDR3 DNA: TGTGCCAGCAGCTCCCGGGAGCATGAGCAGTTCTTC
CDR3 protein: CASSSREHEQFF
D gene: .
J gene: TRBJ2-1
V gene: TRBV7-9
clone size: many

CDR3 DNA: TGCAGCGTTGAAATGGAGAATGAGCAGTTCTTC
CDR3 protein: CSVEMENEQFF
D gene: .
J gene: TRBJ2-1
V gene: TRBV29-1
clone size: many

CDR3 DNA: TGTGCCAGCAGCCTAACGGACATGGGTACGCAGTATTTT
CDR3 protein: CASSLTDMGTQYF
D gene: .
J gene: TRBJ2-3
V gene: TRBV7-3
clone size: .

CDR3 DNA: TGCGCCAGCAGAGGGGATGGATACGAGCAGTACTTC
CDR3 protein: CASRGDGYEQYF
D gene: .
J gene: TRBJ2-7
V gene: TRBV5-1
clone size: .

CDR3 DNA: TGTGCCAGCAGTGCCAATCGATGGGACCGAGACGAGCAGTACTTC
CDR3 protein: CASSANRWDRDEQYF
D gene: .
J gene: TRBJ2-7
V gene: TRBV6-1
clone size: .

CDR3 DNA: TGTGCCAGCAGTTTTTTCAGGGACACCGGGGAGCTGTTTTTT
CDR3 protein: CASSFFRDTGELFF
D gene: .
J gene: TRBJ2-2
V gene: TRBV12-3/TRBV12-4
clone size: many

CDR3 DNA: TGTGCCAGCAGTGGGCTACAGGGGGACGAAACTTCCTCAACTAATGAAAAACTGTTTTTT
CDR3 protein: CASSGLQGDETSSTNEKLFF
D gene: TRBD1
J gene: TRBJ1-4
V gene: TRBV6-1
clone size: .

CDR3 DNA: TGTGCCAGCAGCTTTCGTAGCAGGAGGACCGGGGAGCTGTTTTTT
CDR3 protein: CASSFRSRRTGELFF
D gene: .
J gene: TRBJ2-2
V gene: TRBV5-6
clone size: few

CDR3 DNA: TGTGCCAGCAGCGACGAGACGGGACGCTACGAGCAGTACTTC
CDR3 protein: CASSDETGRYEQYF
D gene: .
J gene: TRBJ2-7
V gene: TRBV9
clone size: .

CDR3 DNA: TGTGCCATCAGTGAACTAGGGGAGCTAGCGGGAGAGGAGCTGTTCTTC
CDR3 protein: CAISELGELAGEELFF
D gene: TRBD2
J gene: TRBJ2-1
V gene: TRBV10-3
clone size: .

CDR3 DNA: TGTGCCAGCAGCTTAGCAAAAATAGCGCTAACCTCACGTTACAATGAGCAGTTCTTC
CDR3 protein: CASSLAKIALTSRYNEQFF
D gene: .
J gene: TRBJ2-1
V gene: TRBV7-2
clone size: .

CDR3 DNA: TGCAGTGCTAGAGATAGGGGGACCGTCCTCTCCTACGAGCAGTACTTC
CDR3 protein: CSARDRGTVLSYEQYF
D gene: .
J gene: TRBJ2-7
V gene: TRBV20-1
clone size: .

CDR3 DNA: TGTGCCAGCAGCGCAGAACAGACTAGCCGGTACTACGAGCAGTACTTC
CDR3 protein: CASSAEQTSRYYEQYF
D gene: TRBD2
J gene: TRBJ2-7
V gene: TRBV4-2
clone size: .

CDR3 DNA: TGTGCCAGCAGTCAAGTGGGGGGGCTGGCTGAAAAACTGTTTTTT
CDR3 protein: CASSQVGGLAEKLFF
D gene: .
J gene: TRBJ1-4
V gene: TRBV6-1
clone size: .

CDR3 DNA: TGTGCCAGCAGTTCAACCCGGGACTCCAAATGGGGGTGGTCTGGGGCCAACGTCCTGACTTTC
CDR3 protein: CASSSTRDSKWGWSGANVLTF
D gene: .
J gene: TRBJ2-6
V gene: TRBV27
clone size: few

CDR3 DNA: TGTGCCAGCAGTGAAATTTATGGGACAGGGGCGACCGGGGAGCTGTTTTTT
CDR3 protein: CASSEIYGTGATGELFF
D gene: TRBD1
J gene: TRBJ2-2
V gene: TRBV25-1
clone size: few

CDR3 DNA: TGTGCCAGCAGCACCAGACAGTCCTACGAGCAGTACTTC
CDR3 protein: CASSTRQSYEQYF
D gene: .
J gene: TRBJ2-7
V gene: TRBV7-2
clone size: .

CDR3 DNA: TGTGCCAGCAGCTCCGGACACCATAATTCACCCCTCCACTTT
CDR3 protein: CASSSGHHNSPLHF
D gene: .
J gene: TRBJ1-6
V gene: TRBV14
clone size: many

CDR3 DNA: TGTGCCAGCAGCCAAGCGACAGGGGCTGAGGGCGAGCAGTACTTC
CDR3 protein: CASSQATGAEGEQYF
D gene: TRBD1
J gene: TRBJ2-7
V gene: TRBV3-1
clone size: many

CDR3 DNA: TGCGCCAGCAGTCCACACTCAGGGACAGGCGTTTACGAGCAGTACTTC
CDR3 protein: CASSPHSGTGVYEQYF
D gene: TRBD1
J gene: TRBJ2-7
V gene: TRBV10-1
clone size: few

CDR3 DNA: TGCAGTGCTAGGGAAGCCTACAATGAGCAGTTCTTC
CDR3 protein: CSAREAYNEQFF
D gene: .
J gene: TRBJ2-1
V gene: TRBV20-1
clone size: many

CDR3 DNA: TGTGCCTGCCAGGGGCAGGGGGGAATCAATGAGCAGTTCTTC
CDR3 protein: CACQGQGGINEQFF
D gene: .
J gene: TRBJ2-1
V gene: TRBV30
clone size: few

CDR3 DNA: TGTGCCACTAGAGATCGGGAGAACTCCTACAATGAGCAGTTCTTC
CDR3 protein: CATRDRENSYNEQFF
D gene: .
J gene: TRBJ2-1
V gene: TRBV11-2
clone size: few

CDR3 DNA: TGTGCCAGCAGCCTCCTGGCTAATGAGCAGTTCTTC
CDR3 protein: CASSLLANEQFF
D gene: .
J gene: TRBJ2-1
V gene: TRBV7-6
clone size: many

CDR3 DNA: TGTGCCAGCAGTTACAGCGCTTTCTATCAGCCCCAGCATTTT
CDR3 protein: CASSYSAFYQPQHF
D gene: .
J gene: TRBJ1-5
V gene: TRBV2
clone size: few

CDR3 DNA: TGTGCCAGCAGTGGGGGCACGGGAGAGGGTGAGCAGTTCTTC
CDR3 protein: CASSGGTGEGEQFF
D gene: .
J gene: TRBJ2-1
V gene: TRBV27
clone size: .